This TCR beta chain was sequenced for a study of blood T cell repertoires in COVID-19. Looking at the study overall: Sites across the United States, Italy and Spain contributed samples from acute and convalescent COVID-19. The analysed material was cDNA or gDNA that came from T cells, B-cell-depleted T cells, or PBMCs.

This clone was seen once. In the original workflow: Amplified reference gene primers provided the basis for estimating nucleated cell counts. The repertoire was sequenced with immunoSEQ multiplex PCR; TCRdb's copy has only in-frame clones and lacks some. V and J calls and clone size are those listed in that table; D and trimming were worked out from the DNA. The table has about 85,000 clones, approximately 78% seen once. The germline V gene encodes CDR1 SNHLY and CDR2 FYNNEI. The CDR3 is made up of 18 amino acids. V lost 4 bases to trimming and J lost 6 bases; unmatched junction nucleotides: 11. The chain couples TRBV2 to TRBJ2-4, with 14 bases aligning to TRBD2. Sequencing was carried out using peripheral blood. The sequence was obtained from a woman over 75 with acute or convalescent COVID-19. Written as DNA, the CDR3 is TGTGCCAGCAGTGGCCGACTAGCGGGAGGGTATTCGGCAAACATTCAGTACTTC. Translation: CASSGRLAGGYSANIQYF.